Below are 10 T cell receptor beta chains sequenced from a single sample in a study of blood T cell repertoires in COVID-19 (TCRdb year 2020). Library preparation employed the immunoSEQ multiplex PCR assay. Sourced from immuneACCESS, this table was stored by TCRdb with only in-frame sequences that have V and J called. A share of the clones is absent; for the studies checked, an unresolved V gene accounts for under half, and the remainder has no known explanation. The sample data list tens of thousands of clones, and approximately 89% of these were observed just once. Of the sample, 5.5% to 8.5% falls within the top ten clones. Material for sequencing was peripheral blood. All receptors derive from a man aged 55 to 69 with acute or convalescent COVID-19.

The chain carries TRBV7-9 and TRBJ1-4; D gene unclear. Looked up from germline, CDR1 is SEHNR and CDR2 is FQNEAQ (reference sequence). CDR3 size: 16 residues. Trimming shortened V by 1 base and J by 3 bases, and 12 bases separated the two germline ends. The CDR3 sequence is CASSLGSGAANEKLFF. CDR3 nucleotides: TGTGCCAGCAGCTTAGGAAGCGGTGCTGCTAATGAAAAACTGTTTTTT.

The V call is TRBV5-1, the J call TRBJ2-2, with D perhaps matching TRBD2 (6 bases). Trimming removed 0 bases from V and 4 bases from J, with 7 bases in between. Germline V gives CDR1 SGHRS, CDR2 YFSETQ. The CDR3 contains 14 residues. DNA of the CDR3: TGCGCCAGCAGCTTGGCCGGGGGCACCGGGGAGCTGTTTTTT. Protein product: CASSLAGGTGELFF.

The CDR3 protein is CASSGVGSSYNSPLHF. In DNA form, the CDR3 reads TGTGCCAGCAGCGGGGTTGGGAGCTCCTATAATTCACCCCTCCACTTT. This chain connects TRBV4-2 to TRBJ1-6, with D hard to call. The V end was cut by 5 bases, the J end by 0 bases, with 11 bases between. CDR3 length: 16 residues. CDR1 is LGHNA, CDR2 YNFKEQ, per germline.

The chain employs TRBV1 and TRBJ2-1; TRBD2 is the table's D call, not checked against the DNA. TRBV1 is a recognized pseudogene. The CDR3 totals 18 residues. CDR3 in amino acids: CTSSQGLLGTSFYNEQFF. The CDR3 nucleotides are TGCACCAGCAGCCAAGGCCTTTTGGGGACTAGCTTCTACAATGAGCAGTTCTTC.

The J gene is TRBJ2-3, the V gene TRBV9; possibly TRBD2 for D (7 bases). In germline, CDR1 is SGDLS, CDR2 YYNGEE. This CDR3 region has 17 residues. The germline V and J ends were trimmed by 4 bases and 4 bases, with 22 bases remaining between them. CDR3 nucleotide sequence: TGTGCCAGCAGCTCCCCTCTTGCGGGGGCCGGGGCAGATACGCAGTATTTT. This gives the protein CASSSPLAGAGADTQYF. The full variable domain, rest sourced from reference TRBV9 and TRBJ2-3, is DSGVTQTPKHLITATGQRVTLRCSPRSGDLSVYWYQQSLDQGLQFLIQYYNGEERAKGNILERFSAQQFPDLHSELNLSSLELGDSALYFCASSSPLAGAGADTQYFGPGTRLTVL.

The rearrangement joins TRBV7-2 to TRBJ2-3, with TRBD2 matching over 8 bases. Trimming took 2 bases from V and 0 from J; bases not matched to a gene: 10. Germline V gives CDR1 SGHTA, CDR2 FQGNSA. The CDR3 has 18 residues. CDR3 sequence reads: CASSLRSVGGGSTDTQYF. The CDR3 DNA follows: TGTGCCAGCAGCTTACGTTCAGTAGGCGGGGGGAGCACAGATACGCAGTATTTT. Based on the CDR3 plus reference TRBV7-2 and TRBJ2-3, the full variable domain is GAGVSQSPSNKVTEKGKDVELRCDPISGHTALYWYRQSLGQGLEFLIYFQGNSAPDKSGLPSDRFSAERTGGSVSTLTIQRTQQEDSAVYLCASSLRSVGGGSTDTQYFGPGTRLTVL.

CDR3: CASSLDRQMQAAFF. CDR3 in DNA: TGTGCCAGCAGCCTCGATCGACAGATGCAGGCGGCTTTCTTT. The rearrangement uses TRBV3-1 (or the pseudogene TRBV3-2) and TRBJ1-1; the D gene is possibly TRBD1 (5 bases). This CDR3 spans 14 amino acids. V lost 4 bases and J 11 bases, leaving 20 bases between the germline ends. CDR1 and CDR2 from the germline V gene are LGHDT and YNNKEL (reference sequence).

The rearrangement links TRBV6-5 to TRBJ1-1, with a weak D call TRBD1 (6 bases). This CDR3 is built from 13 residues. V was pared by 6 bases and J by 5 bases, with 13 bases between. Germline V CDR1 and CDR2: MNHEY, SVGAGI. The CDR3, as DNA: TGTGCCAGCAGAAGACAGGAGAGGACTGAAGCTTTCTTT. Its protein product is CASRRQERTEAFF.

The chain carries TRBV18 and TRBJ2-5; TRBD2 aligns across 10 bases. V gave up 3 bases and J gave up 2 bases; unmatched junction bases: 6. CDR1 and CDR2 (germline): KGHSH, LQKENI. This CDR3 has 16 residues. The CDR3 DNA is TGTGCCAGCTCACCTACAGCGGGGGGGCTTCAAGAGACCCAGTACTTC. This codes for CASSPTAGGLQETQYF.

The CDR3 DNA follows: TGCGCCAGCAGCCCGTGGGACAGGGTGAGGGACATTCAGTACTTC. This encodes CASSPWDRVRDIQYF. The chain joins TRBV4-1 to TRBJ2-4; 9 bases agree with TRBD1. The V gene's germline CDR1 is MGHRA and CDR2 YSYEKL. This CDR3 is built from 15 residues. Trimming at V came to 4 bases and at J to 8 bases, leaving 9 bases not matched to a gene.